The next 5 T cell receptor beta chains were all read from a single sample in a study of CD8+ T cells in alopecia areata. Isolated RNA was reverse transcribed into cDNA used as the sequencing template. The repertoire was sequenced with immunoSEQ multiplex PCR; TCRdb's copy has only in-frame clones and lacks some. There are roughly 150,000 clones in the sample; 45% to 60% occur only once, and about 6.4% lies in the top ten. The sample comprised CD4+ T cells sorted from blood. Receptor source: a human donor with alopecia areata.

This clone turned up a few times. The chain combines TRBV7-2 with TRBJ2-1, with 10 bases lining up with TRBD2. The CDR3 runs to 15 residues. CDR1 and CDR2 from the germline V gene are SGHTA and FQGNSA. Losses at the gene ends were 3 bases for V and 7 bases for J; bases not matched to a gene: 6. CDR3 loop: CASSFTSGMMNEQFF. CDR3 coding DNA: TGTGCCAGCAGCTTCACTAGCGGGATGATGAATGAGCAGTTCTTC.

This clone was picked up a small number of times. V and J are TRBV5-1 and TRBJ2-3, with TRBD2 matching 11 bases. There are 16 residues in the CDR3. After removal of 4 bases from V and 2 bases from J, the junction contained 6 bases not matched to a gene. CDR1 is SGHRS and CDR2 is YFSETQ in the germline V gene. In nucleotides, the CDR3 is TGCGCCAGCAGCACCAGACTAGCGGGACCCACAGATACGCAGTATTTT. This codes for CASSTRLAGPTDTQYF.

The chain couples TRBV5-1 to TRBJ2-1; TRBD1 aligns across 8 bases. The V and J ends lost 4 bases and 5 bases, in that order; junction bases with no gene match: 14. Germline-derived CDR1 and CDR2 are SGHRS and YFSETQ. The CDR3 covers 17 residues. Here the CDR3 DNA reads TGCGCCAGCAGCCACAGACAGGGGCGCTTTGGCCACAATGAGCAGTTCTTC. Residues: CASSHRQGRFGHNEQFF.

The CDR3 bases are TGTGCCACCGCCCGTGGGAGCGATGAGCAGTTCTTC. The encoded protein is CATARGSDEQFF. The V call is TRBV15, the J call TRBJ2-1; D might be TRBD2 (5 bases). The V end lost 8 bases, the J end lost 8 bases, and 13 bases lay between the germline ends. CDR3 length: 12 residues. CDR1 is LNHNV and CDR2 is YYDKDF in the germline V gene (reference sequence).

The V gene is TRBV28, the J gene TRBJ2-7; the D is unclear. CDR1 is MDHEN, CDR2 SYDVKM, per germline. The CDR3 length is 14 residues. Trimming took off 6 bases at V and 1 base at J, with 13 bases between the two ends. This chain's CDR3 is CASSAATGSYEQYF. DNA for the CDR3: TGTGCCAGCAGCGCCGCAACCGGGTCCTACGAGCAGTACTTC. Drawing the rest from reference TRBV28 and TRBJ2-7, the complete variable domain is DVKVTQSSRYLVKRTGEKVFLECVQDMDHENMFWYRQDPGLGLRLIYFSYDVKMKEKGDIPEGYSVSREKKERFSLILESASTNQTSMYLCASSAATGSYEQYFGPGTRLTVT.